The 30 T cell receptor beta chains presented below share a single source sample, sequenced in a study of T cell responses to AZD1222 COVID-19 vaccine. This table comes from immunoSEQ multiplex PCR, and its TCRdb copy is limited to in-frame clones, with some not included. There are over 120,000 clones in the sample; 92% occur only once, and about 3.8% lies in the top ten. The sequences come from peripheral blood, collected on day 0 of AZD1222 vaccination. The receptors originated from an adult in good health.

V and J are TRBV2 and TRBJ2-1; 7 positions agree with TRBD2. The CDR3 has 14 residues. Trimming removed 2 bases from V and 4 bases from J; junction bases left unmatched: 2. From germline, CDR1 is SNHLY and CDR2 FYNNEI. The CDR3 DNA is TGTGCCAGCAGTGAAAGGGGAGGGTACAATGAGCAGTTCTTC. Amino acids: CASSERGGYNEQFF.

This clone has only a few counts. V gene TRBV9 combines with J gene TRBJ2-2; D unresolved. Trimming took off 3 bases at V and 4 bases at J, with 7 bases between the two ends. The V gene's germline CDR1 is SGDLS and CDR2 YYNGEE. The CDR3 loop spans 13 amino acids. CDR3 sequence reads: CASSAGPTGELFF. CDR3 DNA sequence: TGTGCCAGCAGCGCAGGACCCACCGGGGAGCTGTTTTTT.

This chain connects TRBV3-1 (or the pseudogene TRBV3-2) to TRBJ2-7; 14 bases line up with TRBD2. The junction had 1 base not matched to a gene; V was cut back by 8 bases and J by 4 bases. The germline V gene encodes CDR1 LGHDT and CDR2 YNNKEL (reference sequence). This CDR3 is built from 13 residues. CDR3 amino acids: CASRTSGRYEQYF. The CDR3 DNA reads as TGTGCCAGCCGGACTAGCGGGAGGTACGAGCAGTACTTC.

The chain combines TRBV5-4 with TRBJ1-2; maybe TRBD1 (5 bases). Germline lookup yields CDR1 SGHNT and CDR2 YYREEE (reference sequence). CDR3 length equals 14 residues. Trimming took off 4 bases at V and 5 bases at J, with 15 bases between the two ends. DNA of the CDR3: TGTGCCAGCAGCCTCCTCCGGGGCCAATATGGCTACACCTTC. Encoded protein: CASSLLRGQYGYTF.

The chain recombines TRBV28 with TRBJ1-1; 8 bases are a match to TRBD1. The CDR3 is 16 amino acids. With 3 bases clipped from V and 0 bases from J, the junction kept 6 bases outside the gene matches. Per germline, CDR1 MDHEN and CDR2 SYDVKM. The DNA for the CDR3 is TGTGCCAGCAGTTTCCCAGGGGGCCTCATGAACACTGAAGCTTTCTTT. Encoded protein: CASSFPGGLMNTEAFF.

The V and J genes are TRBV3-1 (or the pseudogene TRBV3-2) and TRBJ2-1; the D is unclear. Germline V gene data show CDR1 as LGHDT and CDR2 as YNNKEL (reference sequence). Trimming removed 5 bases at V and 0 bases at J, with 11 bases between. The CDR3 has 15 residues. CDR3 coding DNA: TGTGCCAGCAGCGTAAGCGAAAGCTCCTACAATGAGCAGTTCTTC. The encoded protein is CASSVSESSYNEQFF.

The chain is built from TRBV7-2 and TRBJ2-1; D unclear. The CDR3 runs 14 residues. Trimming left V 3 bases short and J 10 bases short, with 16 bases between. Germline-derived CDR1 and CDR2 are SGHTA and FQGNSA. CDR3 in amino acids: CASSFRWREGEQFF. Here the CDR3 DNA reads TGTGCCAGCAGCTTCAGGTGGAGAGAAGGGGAGCAGTTCTTC.

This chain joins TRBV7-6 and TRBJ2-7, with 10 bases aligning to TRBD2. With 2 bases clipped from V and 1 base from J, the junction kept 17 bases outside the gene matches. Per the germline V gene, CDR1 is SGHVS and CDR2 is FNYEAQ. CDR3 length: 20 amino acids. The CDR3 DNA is TGTGCCAGCAGCTTACGACATCCCCTAGCGGGAGCGTTTGGGTCCTACGAGCAGTACTTC. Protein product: CASSLRHPLAGAFGSYEQYF.

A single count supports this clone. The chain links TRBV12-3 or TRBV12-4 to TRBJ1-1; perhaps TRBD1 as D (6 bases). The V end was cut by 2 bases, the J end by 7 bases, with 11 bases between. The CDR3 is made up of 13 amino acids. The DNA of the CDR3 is TGTGCCAGCAGTTTAACGGGGGCAAGTGAAGCTTTCTTT. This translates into CASSLTGASEAFF.

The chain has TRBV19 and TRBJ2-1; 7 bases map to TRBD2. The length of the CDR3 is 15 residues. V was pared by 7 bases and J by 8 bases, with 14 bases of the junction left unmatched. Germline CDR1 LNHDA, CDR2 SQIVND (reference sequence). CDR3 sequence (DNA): TGTGCCAGTAACTATAGAGCGGGGCTAAGGGATGAGCAGTTCTTC. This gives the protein CASNYRAGLRDEQFF.

CDR3 residues: CASSQGAGGGYEQYF. The CDR3 DNA reads as TGTGCCAGCAGCCAAGGAGCAGGGGGCGGCTACGAGCAGTACTTC. This chain joins TRBV14 and TRBJ2-7; TRBD1 aligns across 8 bases. Trimming took 1 base from V and 3 from J; bases not matched to a gene: 5. CDR1 SGHDN and CDR2 FVKESK come from the germline V gene. The CDR3 length is 15 residues.

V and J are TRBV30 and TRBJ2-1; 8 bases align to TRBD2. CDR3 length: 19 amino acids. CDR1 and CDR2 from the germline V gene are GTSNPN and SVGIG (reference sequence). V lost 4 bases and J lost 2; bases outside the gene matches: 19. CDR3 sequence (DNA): TGTGCCTGGACCCCCAAGGGGACGAGCGGGAGAACGGCCTACAATGAGCAGTTCTTC. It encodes CAWTPKGTSGRTAYNEQFF.

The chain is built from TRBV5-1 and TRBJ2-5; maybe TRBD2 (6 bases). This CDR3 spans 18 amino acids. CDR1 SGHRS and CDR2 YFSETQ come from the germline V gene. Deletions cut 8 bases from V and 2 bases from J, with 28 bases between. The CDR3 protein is CASLSGSGVGGVQETQYF. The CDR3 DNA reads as TGCGCCAGTCTATCGGGATCGGGAGTGGGAGGCGTACAAGAGACCCAGTACTTC.

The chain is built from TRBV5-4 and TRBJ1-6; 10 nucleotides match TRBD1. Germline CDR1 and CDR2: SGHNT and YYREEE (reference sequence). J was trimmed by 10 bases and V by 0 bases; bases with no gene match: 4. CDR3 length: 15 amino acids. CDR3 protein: CASSLGDRGGSPLHF. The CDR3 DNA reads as TGTGCCAGCAGCTTGGGGGACAGGGGCGGCTCACCCCTCCACTTT.

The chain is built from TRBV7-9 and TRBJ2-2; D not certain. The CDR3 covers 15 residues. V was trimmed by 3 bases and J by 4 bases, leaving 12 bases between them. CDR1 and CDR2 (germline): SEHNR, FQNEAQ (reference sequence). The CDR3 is CASSLVVGPTGELFF. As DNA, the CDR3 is TGTGCCAGCAGCTTGGTAGTAGGCCCCACCGGGGAGCTGTTTTTT.

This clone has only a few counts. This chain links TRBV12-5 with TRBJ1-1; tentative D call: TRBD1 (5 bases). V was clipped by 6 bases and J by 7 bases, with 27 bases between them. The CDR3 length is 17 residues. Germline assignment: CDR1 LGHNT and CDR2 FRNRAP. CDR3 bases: TGTGCTAGTGGCCCGACCAGCATACATAAGGGGAACCTTGAAGCTTTCTTT. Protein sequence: CASGPTSIHKGNLEAFF. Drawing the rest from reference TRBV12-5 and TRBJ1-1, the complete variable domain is DARVTQTPRHKVTEMGQEVTMRCQPILGHNTVFWYRQTMMQGLELLAYFRNRAPLDDSGMPKDRFSAEMPDATLATLKIQPSEPRDSAVYFCASGPTSIHKGNLEAFFGQGTRLTVV.

The DNA of the CDR3 is TGTGCCAGCAGCTTAGGCGGCGGCTACCAAGAGACCCAGTACTTC. Encoded protein: CASSLGGGYQETQYF. V gene TRBV11-3 combines with J gene TRBJ2-5; no reliable D call. Trimming took off 1 base at V and 0 bases at J, with 9 bases between the two ends. CDR1 and CDR2 from the germline V gene are SGHNT and YENEEA. The CDR3 is 15 amino acids.

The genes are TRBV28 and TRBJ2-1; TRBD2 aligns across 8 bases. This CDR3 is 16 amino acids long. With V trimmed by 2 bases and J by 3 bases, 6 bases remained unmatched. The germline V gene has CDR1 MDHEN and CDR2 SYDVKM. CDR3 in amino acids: CASSLEGTRLYNEQFF. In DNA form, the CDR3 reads TGTGCCAGCAGTTTAGAAGGGACTAGGCTCTACAATGAGCAGTTCTTC.

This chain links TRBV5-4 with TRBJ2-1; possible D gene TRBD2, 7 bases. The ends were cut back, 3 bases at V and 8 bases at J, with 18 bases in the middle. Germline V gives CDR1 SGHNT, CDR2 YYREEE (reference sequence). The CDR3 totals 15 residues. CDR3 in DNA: TGTGCCAGCAGCTGGGGGGGCGGGAGCCTCTATGAGCAGTTCTTC. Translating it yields CASSWGGGSLYEQFF.

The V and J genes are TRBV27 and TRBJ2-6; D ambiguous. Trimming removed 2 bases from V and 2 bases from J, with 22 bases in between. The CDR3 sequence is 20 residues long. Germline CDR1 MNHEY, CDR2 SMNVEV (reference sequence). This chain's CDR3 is CASSLKTYALNFTGANVLTF. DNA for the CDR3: TGTGCCAGCAGTTTAAAGACCTACGCGCTAAATTTTACTGGGGCCAACGTCCTGACTTTC.

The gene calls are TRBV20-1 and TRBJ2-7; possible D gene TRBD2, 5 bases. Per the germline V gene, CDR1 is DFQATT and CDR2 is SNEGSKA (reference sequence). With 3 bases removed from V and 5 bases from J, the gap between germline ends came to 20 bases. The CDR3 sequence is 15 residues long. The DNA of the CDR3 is TGCAGTGCTAGTTCGCAGGCCGGTGGGAGCCACGAGCAGTACTTC. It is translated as CSASSQAGGSHEQYF.

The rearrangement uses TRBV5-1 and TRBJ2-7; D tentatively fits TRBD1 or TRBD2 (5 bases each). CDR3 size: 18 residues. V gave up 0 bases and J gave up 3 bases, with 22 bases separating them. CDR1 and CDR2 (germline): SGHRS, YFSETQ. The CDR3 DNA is TGCGCCAGCAGCTTGGCAGGGACCTTACCGGAAGGTGGCTACGAGCAGTACTTC. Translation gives CASSLAGTLPEGGYEQYF.

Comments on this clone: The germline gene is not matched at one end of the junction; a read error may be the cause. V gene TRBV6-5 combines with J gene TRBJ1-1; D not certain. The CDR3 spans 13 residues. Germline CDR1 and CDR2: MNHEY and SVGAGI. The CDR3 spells CASSDSLGTEAFF. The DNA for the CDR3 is TGTGCCAGCAGTGACTCGTTGGGCACTGAAGCTTTCTTT.

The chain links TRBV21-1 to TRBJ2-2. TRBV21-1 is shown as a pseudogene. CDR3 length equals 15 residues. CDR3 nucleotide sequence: TGTGCCAGCAGCAACAGGCAAAAGGGCGCCGGGGAGCTGTTTTTT. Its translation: CASSNRQKGAGELFF.

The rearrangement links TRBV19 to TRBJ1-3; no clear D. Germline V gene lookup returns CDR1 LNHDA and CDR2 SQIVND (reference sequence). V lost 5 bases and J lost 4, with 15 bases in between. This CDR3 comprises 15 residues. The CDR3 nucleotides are TGTGCCAGTAGTCCCACCCCGGCACTAGGAAACACCATATATTTT. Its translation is CASSPTPALGNTIYF.

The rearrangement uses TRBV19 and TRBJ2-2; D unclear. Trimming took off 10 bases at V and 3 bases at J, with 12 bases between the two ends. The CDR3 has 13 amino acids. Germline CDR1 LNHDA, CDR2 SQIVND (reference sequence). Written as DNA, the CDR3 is TGTGCCACCGGACCCCTATACACCGGGGAGCTGTTTTTT. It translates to CATGPLYTGELFF.

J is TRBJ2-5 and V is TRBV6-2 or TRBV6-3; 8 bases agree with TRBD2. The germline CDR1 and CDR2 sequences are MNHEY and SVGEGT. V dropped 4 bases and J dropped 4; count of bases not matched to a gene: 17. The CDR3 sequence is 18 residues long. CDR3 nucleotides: TGTGCCAGCAGTTCCCTTGAGGGGAGCGGGAGAGGAGGAGAGACCCAGTACTTC. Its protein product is CASSSLEGSGRGGETQYF.

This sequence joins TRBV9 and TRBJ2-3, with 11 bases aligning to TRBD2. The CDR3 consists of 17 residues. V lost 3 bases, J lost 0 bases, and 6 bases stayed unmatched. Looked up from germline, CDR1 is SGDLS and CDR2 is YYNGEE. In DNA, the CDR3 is TGTGCCAGCAGCGGACTAGCGGGATATGCTAGCACAGATACGCAGTATTTT. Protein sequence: CASSGLAGYASTDTQYF.

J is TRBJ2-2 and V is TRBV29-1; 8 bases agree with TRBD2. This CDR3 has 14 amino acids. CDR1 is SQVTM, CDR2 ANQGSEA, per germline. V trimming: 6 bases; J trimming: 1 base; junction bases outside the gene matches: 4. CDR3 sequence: CSVRTSRNTGELFF. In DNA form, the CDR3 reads TGCAGCGTCCGGACTAGCCGGAACACCGGGGAGCTGTTTTTT.

The DNA of the CDR3 is TGTGCCAGCCTATCACAGGGCATGAACACTGAAGCTTTCTTT. It encodes CASLSQGMNTEAFF. The rearrangement uses TRBV27 and TRBJ1-1, with a possible D match to TRBD1 (6 bases). The CDR3 totals 14 residues. Germline V gene data show CDR1 as MNHEY and CDR2 as SMNVEV (reference sequence). The germline V and J ends were trimmed by 8 bases and 0 bases, with 13 bases remaining between them.